This T cell receptor beta chain was identified during a study of blood T cell repertoires in COVID-19. This table comes from immunoSEQ multiplex PCR, and its TCRdb copy is limited to in-frame clones, with some not included. This sample has 240,000 or so clones; about 90% occur once, and the top ten carry 2.5% to 3.5%. V lost 5 bases to trimming and J lost 1 base, with 8 bases between them. CDR1 and CDR2 from the germline V gene are SEHNR and FQNEAQ (reference sequence). This CDR3 comprises 13 residues. The specimen was PBMCs or T cells enriched from blood (not recorded which). The J gene is TRBJ1-1, the V gene TRBV7-9; D gene uncertain. This receptor was taken from a woman aged 40 to 55 with acute COVID-19. The CDR3 DNA reads TGTGCCAGCAGCGCGGCCACGAACACTGAAGCTTTCTTT. It codes for CASSAATNTEAFF.